These 11 T cell receptor beta chains originate from one sample sequenced in a study of cytomegalovirus exposure and HLA in healthy donors. This PCR relied on a set of 60 Vbeta primers and 13 Jbeta primers. This table comes from immunoSEQ multiplex PCR, and its TCRdb copy is limited to in-frame clones, with some not included. The sample has about 150,000 clones, 65% to 85% seen once. The sample comprised PBMCs. The origin of the receptors is a man aged 18 to 30 in good health and CMV-seronegative.

The chain couples TRBV5-1 to TRBJ2-2, with 11 nucleotides matching TRBD1. Germline V CDR1 and CDR2: SGHRS, YFSETQ. V gave up 3 bases and J gave up 4 bases; unmatched junction bases: 8. CDR3 size: 17 residues. The CDR3 loop reads CASSSASGQGGTGELFF. The CDR3 DNA reads TGCGCCAGCAGCTCCGCCTCGGGACAGGGGGGCACCGGGGAGCTGTTTTTT.

J is TRBJ1-6 and V is TRBV2, with a weak D call TRBD1 (5 bases). The germline V and J ends were trimmed by 2 bases and 7 bases, with 9 bases remaining between them. The CDR3 is 14 amino acids. Germline V gene sequence: CDR1 SNHLY, CDR2 FYNNEI. The CDR3 DNA reads TGTGCCAGCAGTGAATTACAGGCCAATTCACCCCTCCACTTT. This encodes CASSELQANSPLHF.

The chain recombines TRBV5-1 with TRBJ1-5; 7 bases are shared with TRBD1. CDR1 is SGHRS and CDR2 is YFSETQ in the germline V gene. The CDR3 runs to 14 residues. V shed 0 bases and J 6 bases; nucleotides not matched to a gene: 3. CDR3 region: CASSLVGGGQPQHF. The CDR3 bases are TGCGCCAGCAGCTTGGTAGGGGGCGGTCAGCCCCAGCATTTT.

The gene calls are TRBV10-3 and TRBJ2-7, with D possibly matching TRBD1 (6 bases). Germline V gives CDR1 ENHRY, CDR2 SYGVKD. V lost 0 bases and J lost 2, with 14 bases in between. This CDR3 has 16 residues. CDR3 nucleotide sequence: TGTGCCATCAGTGAGTCCGATCGATCAGGGGCCTACGAGCAGTACTTC. This encodes CAISESDRSGAYEQYF.

This clone was observed a handful of times. The CDR3 bases are TGTGCCAGCAGCTTAGGTTCCAGTATTAAAGAGACCCAGTACTTC. It yields the protein CASSLGSSIKETQYF. This sequence joins TRBV11-2 and TRBJ2-5; D remains unclear. Deletions cut 1 base from V and 3 bases from J, with 12 bases between. The V gene's germline CDR1 is SGHAT and CDR2 FQNNGV. The CDR3 totals 15 residues.

This chain uses TRBV6-5 with TRBJ2-7; D is perhaps TRBD1 (5 bases). Germline loops: CDR1 MNHEY, CDR2 SVGAGI. Trimming pared 6 bases from V and 5 bases from J, leaving 20 bases between. The CDR3 extends over 15 amino acids. The DNA for the CDR3 is TGTGCCAGCAGCCCTATTGACAGTCTTGGCCACGAGCAGTACGTC. It encodes CASSPIDSLGHEQYV.

The sample holds one count of this clone. The chain employs TRBV5-1 and TRBJ2-1; 11 bases align to TRBD1. The germline gives CDR1 SGHRS, CDR2 YFSETQ. The length of the CDR3 is 15 residues. V shed 1 base, J shed 9 bases, and the junction held 6 bases outside the gene matches. The CDR3 here is CASSLQGQGGSEQFF. The DNA of the CDR3 is TGCGCCAGCAGCTTGCAGGGACAGGGGGGTAGTGAGCAGTTCTTC.

The rearrangement joins TRBV29-1 to TRBJ1-1; tentatively, D is TRBD1 (5 bases). Germline-derived CDR1 and CDR2 are SQVTM and ANQGSEA. The CDR3 contains 13 residues. Trimming pared 5 bases from V and 4 bases from J, leaving 14 bases between. In DNA, the CDR3 is TGCAGCGTTACCCGGGGGGAGGGCACTGAAGCTTTCTTT. Encoded protein: CSVTRGEGTEAFF.

Notes on this clone: This sample includes further DNA sequences coding for the same CDR3. In DNA, the CDR3 is TGTGCCACCAGCAGAGATCAGGGCACAGATACGCAGTATTTT. It codes for CATSRDQGTDTQYF. The chain links TRBV15 to TRBJ2-3; D is ambiguous. Germline V gives CDR1 LNHNV, CDR2 YYDKDF (reference sequence). This CDR3 is 14 amino acids long. The germline V and J ends were trimmed by 0 bases and 1 base, with 5 bases remaining between them. Using reference TRBV15 and TRBJ2-3 for the parts outside the CDR3, the full variable domain is DAMVIQNPRYQVTQFGKPVTLSCSQTLNHNVMYWYQQKSSQAPKLLFHYYDKDFNNEADTPDNFQSRRPNTSFCFLDIRSPGLGDTAMYLCATSRDQGTDTQYFGPGTRLTVL.

This chain links TRBV9 with TRBJ1-2, with 9 bases identical to TRBD1. The ends lost 3 bases at V and 9 bases at J; junction bases unmatched: 15. CDR3 length equals 16 residues. CDR1 is SGDLS, CDR2 YYNGEE, per germline. The CDR3, as DNA: TGTGCCAGCAGCGGGGGATGGGGACAGGGCCGACTTAGCTACACCTTC. Its protein product is CASSGGWGQGRLSYTF. The full variable domain, rest sourced from reference TRBV9 and TRBJ1-2, is DSGVTQTPKHLITATGQRVTLRCSPRSGDLSVYWYQQSLDQGLQFLIQYYNGEERAKGNILERFSAQQFPDLHSELNLSSLELGDSALYFCASSGGWGQGRLSYTFGSGTRLTVV.

This rearrangement joins TRBV28 to TRBJ1-3; D remains unclear. With 6 bases removed from V and 9 bases from J, the gap between germline ends came to 30 bases. Looked up from germline, CDR1 is MDHEN and CDR2 is SYDVKM. The length of the CDR3 is 18 residues. The CDR3: CASSSPTPPGPGLGTIYF. The CDR3 DNA reads TGTGCCAGCAGCTCTCCGACCCCCCCCGGGCCCGGACTAGGCACCATATATTTT.